This T cell receptor (beta chain) was found in a study of blood T cell repertoires in COVID-19. About the study: Italy, Spain and the United States were the sources of the convalescent and acute COVID-19 samples. PBMCs, B-cell-depleted T cells, or T cells were the source of the cDNA or gDNA that made up the material.

In the original analysis: Reference gene primers were amplified, and this amplification served to estimate nucleated cell counts. Using immunoSEQ multiplex PCR, the repertoire was profiled, and TCRdb retains in-frame clones only, with some absent. That table supplies the V and J calls and clone size; D and trimming were determined from the DNA. The table lists 170,000 or so clones, approximately 86% of them singletons. Germline V gene data show CDR1 as MRHNA and CDR2 as SNTAGT. This CDR3 has 13 residues. The V gene lost 4 bases and the J gene lost 4 bases, with 10 bases spanning the gap. The clonotype comes from a man in his forties or fifties with active or convalescent COVID-19. The sequencing input was peripheral blood. The rearrangement links TRBV6-4 to TRBJ1-1; maybe TRBD1 (5 bases). Here the CDR3 DNA reads TGTGCCAGCAGTGCCCAGGGAGGCACTGAAGCTTTCTTT. Protein: CASSAQGGTEAFF.